This T cell receptor (beta chain) is drawn from a study of Tregs in tolerant kidney transplant recipients. For the study at large: The nonmyeloablative bone marrow transplants came from related graft donors, with transient mixed chimerism. Whole-study findings and limits: Tregs expanded with activated donor B cells seemed most donor-specific.

Produced via immunoSEQ multiplex PCR; TCRdb's table is partial and in-frame only. Its clone listing holds 50,000 or so clones. CDR1 and CDR2 from the germline V gene are KGHSH and LQKENI. The ends lost 3 bases at V and 6 bases at J; junction bases unmatched: 1. There are 12 residues in the CDR3. Concerning this clone: Its antigen is unidentified. The read terminates 3 residues before the CDR3 end, so the remaining end is supplied by the germline J gene. At the DNA level, this CDR3 is encoded by other sequences in the same sample as well.

CD4+CD25+CD127- Tregs, CD4+CD25- non-Tregs, CD4 and CD8 cells were sorted. The sequence came from a human donor who received a combined kidney and bone marrow transplant. The J gene is TRBJ2-7, the V gene TRBV18; TRBD2 agrees at 8 bases. The material sequenced was CD4+ T cells from blood, taken before the transplant. CDR3 DNA, as far as it was read: TGTGCCAGCTCACCGAGCGGGGGCGAG. This gives the protein CASSPSGGE. The whole CDR3 is CASSPSGGEQYF.